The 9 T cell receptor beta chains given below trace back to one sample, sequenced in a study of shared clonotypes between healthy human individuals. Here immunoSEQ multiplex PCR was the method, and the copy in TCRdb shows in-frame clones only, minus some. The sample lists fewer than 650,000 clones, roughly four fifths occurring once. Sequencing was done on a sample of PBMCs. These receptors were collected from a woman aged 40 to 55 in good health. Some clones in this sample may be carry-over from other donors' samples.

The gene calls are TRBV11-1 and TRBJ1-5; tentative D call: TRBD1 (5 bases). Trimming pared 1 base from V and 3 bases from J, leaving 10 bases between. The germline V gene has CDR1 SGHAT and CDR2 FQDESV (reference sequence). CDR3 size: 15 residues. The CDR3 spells CASSLGGGANQPQHF. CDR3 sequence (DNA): TGTGCCAGCAGCTTAGGCGGCGGGGCCAATCAGCCCCAGCATTTT.

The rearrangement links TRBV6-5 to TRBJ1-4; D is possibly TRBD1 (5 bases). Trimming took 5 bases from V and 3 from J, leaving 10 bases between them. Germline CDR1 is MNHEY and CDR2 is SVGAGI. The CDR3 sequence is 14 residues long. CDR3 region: CASSTDRPNEKLFF. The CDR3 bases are TGTGCCAGCAGTACAGACAGACCTAATGAAAAACTGTTTTTT.

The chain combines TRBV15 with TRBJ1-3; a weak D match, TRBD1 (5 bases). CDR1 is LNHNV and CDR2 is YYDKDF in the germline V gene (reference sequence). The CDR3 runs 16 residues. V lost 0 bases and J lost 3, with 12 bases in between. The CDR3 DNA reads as TGTGCCACCAGCAGAGATCTTGGGGGTCTTGGAAACACCATATATTTT. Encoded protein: CATSRDLGGLGNTIYF.

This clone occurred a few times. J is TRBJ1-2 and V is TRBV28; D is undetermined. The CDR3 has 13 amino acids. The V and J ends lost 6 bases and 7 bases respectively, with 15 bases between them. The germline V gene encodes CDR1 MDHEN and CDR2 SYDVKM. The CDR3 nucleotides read TGTGCCAGCAGGTCCCTAACAGACGGTGGCTACACCTTC. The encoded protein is CASRSLTDGGYTF.

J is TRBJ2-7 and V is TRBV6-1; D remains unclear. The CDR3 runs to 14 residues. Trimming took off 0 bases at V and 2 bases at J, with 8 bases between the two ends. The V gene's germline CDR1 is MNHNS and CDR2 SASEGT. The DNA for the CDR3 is TGTGCCAGCAGTGAAGCTCTTCCCCCCTACGAGCAGTACTTC. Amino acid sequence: CASSEALPPYEQYF.

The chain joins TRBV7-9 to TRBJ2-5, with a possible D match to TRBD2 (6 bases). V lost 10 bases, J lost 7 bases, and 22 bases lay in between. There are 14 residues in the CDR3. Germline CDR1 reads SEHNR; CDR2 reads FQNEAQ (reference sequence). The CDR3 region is CANSPRLGWGTQYF. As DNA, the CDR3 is TGTGCCAACAGTCCCCGACTAGGCTGGGGGACCCAGTACTTC.

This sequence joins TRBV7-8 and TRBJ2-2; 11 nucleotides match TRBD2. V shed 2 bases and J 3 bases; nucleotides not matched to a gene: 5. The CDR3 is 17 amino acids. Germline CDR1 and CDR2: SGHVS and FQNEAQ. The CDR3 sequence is CASSLLAGGGDTGELFF. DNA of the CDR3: TGTGCCAGCAGCTTATTAGCGGGAGGGGGAGACACCGGGGAGCTGTTTTTT.

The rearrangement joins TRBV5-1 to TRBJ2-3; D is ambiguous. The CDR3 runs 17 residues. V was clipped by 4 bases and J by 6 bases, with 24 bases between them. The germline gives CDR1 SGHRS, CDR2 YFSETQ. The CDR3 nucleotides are TGCGCCAGCAGCCCGAGCCGCGCCGTTTCTTTCGCGGATACGCAGTATTTT. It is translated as CASSPSRAVSFADTQYF.

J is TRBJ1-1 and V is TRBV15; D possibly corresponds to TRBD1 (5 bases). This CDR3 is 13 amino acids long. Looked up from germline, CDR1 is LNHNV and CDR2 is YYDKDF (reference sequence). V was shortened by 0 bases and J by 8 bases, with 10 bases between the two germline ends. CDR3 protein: CATSRDRDSEAFF. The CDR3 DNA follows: TGTGCCACCAGCAGAGATCGGGACTCCGAAGCTTTCTTT.